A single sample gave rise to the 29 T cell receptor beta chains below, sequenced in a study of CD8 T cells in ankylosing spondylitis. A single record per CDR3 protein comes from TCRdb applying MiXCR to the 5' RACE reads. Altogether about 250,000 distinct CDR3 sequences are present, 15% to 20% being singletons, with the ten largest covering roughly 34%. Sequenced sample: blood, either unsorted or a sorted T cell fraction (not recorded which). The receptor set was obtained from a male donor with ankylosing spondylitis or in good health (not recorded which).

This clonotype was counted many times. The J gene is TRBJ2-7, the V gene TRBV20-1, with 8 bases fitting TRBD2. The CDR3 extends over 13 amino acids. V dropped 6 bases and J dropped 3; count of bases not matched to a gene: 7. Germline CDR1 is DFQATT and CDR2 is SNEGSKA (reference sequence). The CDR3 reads CSALAGAYYEQYF. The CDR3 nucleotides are TGCAGTGCCCTAGCGGGTGCGTACTACGAGCAGTACTTC.

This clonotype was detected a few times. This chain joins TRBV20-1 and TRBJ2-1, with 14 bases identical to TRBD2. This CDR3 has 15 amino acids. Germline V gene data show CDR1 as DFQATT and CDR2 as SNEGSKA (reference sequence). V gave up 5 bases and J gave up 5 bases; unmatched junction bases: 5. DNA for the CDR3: TGCAGTGCTCTACCGGGACTAGCGGGAGACAATGAGCAGTTCTTC. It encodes CSALPGLAGDNEQFF.

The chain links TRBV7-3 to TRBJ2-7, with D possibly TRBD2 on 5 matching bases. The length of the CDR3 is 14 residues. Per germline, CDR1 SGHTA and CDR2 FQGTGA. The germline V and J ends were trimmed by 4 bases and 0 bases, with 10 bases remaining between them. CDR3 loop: CASSSSGDSYEQYF. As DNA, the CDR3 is TGTGCCAGCAGCTCGTCCGGGGACTCCTACGAGCAGTACTTC.

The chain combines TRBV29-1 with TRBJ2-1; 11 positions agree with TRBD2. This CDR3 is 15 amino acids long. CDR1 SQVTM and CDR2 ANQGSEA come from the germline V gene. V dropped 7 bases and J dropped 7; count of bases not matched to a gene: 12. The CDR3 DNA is TGCAGCGGGGTAGCGGGAGGGCAAGGGGGGAATGAGCAGTTCTTC. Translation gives CSGVAGGQGGNEQFF.

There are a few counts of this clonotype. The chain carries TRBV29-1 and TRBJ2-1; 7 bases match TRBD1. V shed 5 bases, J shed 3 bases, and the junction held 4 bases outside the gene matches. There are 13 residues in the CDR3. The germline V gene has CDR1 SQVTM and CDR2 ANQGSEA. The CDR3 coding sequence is TGCAGCGTTCGGGCAGGGGGCTACAATGAGCAGTTCTTC. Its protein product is CSVRAGGYNEQFF.

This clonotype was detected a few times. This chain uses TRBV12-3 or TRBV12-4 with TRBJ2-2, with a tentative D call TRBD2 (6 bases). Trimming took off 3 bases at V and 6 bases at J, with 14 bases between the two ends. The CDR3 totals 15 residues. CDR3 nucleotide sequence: TGTGCCAGCAGTTTGGTGGCGGGATTCTCCGGGGAGCTGTTTTTT. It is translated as CASSLVAGFSGELFF.

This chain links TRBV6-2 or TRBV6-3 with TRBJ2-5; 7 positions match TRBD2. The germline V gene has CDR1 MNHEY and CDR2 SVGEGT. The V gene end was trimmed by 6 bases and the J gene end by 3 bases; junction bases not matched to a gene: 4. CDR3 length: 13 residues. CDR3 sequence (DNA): TGTGCCAGCAGCCCTAGCGGAAAAGAGACCCAGTACTTC. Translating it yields CASSPSGKETQYF.

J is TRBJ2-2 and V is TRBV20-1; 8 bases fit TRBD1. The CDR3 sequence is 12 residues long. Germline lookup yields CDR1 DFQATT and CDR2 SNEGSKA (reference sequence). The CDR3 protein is CRDRANTGELFF. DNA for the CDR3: TGCAGGGACAGGGCAAACACCGGGGAGCTGTTTTTT.

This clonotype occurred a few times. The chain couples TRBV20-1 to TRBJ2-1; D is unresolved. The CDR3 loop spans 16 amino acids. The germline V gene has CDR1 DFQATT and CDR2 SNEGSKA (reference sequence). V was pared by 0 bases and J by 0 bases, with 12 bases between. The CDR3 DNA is TGCAGTGCTAGAGATCTACCAATAAGCTCCTACAATGAGCAGTTCTTC. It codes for CSARDLPISSYNEQFF.

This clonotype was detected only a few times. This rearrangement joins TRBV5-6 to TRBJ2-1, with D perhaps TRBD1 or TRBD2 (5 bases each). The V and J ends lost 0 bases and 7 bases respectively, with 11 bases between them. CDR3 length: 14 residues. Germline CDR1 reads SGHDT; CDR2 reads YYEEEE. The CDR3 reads CASSLGQPGNEQFF. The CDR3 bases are TGTGCCAGCAGCTTGGGACAGCCGGGGAATGAGCAGTTCTTC. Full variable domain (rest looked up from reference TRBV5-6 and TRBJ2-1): DAGVTQSPTHLIKTRGQQVTLRCSPKSGHDTVSWYQQALGQGPQFIFQYYEEEERQRGNFPDRFSGHQFPNYSSELNVNALLLGDSALYLCASSLGQPGNEQFFGPGTRLTVL.

In DNA, the CDR3 is TGTGCCAGCAGTTTATCCGGGCCGGCCCTTGGGAATGAGCAGTTCTTC. It codes for CASSLSGPALGNEQFF. The chain recombines TRBV27 with TRBJ2-1, with D unclear. This CDR3 has 16 residues. CDR1 MNHEY and CDR2 SMNVEV come from the germline V gene (reference sequence). V lost 0 bases and J 7 bases, leaving 16 bases between the germline ends.

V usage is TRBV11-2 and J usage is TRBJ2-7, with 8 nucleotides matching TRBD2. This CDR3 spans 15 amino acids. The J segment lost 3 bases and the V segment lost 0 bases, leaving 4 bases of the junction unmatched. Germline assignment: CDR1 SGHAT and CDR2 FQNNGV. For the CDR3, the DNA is TGTGCCAGCAGCTTAGATTGGACTAGCTACTACGAGCAGTACTTC. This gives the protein CASSLDWTSYYEQYF.

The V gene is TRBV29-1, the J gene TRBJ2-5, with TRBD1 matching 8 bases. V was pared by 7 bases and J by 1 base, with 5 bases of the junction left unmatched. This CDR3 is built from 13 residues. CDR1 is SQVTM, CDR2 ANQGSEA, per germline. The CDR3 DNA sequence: TGCAGCGCCCGGACAGGGATCCAAGAGACCCAGTACTTC. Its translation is CSARTGIQETQYF.

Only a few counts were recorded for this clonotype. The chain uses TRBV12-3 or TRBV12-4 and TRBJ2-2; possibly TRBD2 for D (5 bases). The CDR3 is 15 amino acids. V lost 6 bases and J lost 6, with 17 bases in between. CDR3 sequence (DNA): TGTGCCAGCAGCCTGAGGGTTCCCATGGCCGGGGAGCTGTTTTTT. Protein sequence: CASSLRVPMAGELFF.

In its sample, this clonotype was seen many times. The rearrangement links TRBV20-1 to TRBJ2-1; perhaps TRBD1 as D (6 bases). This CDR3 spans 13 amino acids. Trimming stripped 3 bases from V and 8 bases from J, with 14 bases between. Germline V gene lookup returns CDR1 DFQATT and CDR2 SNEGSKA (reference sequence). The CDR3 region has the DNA TGCAGTGCTAGTGGGCAGGGGTCCTATGAGCAGTTCTTC. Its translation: CSASGQGSYEQFF.

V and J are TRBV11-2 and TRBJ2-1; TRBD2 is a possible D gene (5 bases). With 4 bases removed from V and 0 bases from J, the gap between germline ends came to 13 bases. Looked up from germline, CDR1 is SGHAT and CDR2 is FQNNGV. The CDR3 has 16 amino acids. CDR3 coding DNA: TGTGCCAGCAGCTCCGTGGGAGTTAGCTCCTACAATGAGCAGTTCTTC. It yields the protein CASSSVGVSSYNEQFF.

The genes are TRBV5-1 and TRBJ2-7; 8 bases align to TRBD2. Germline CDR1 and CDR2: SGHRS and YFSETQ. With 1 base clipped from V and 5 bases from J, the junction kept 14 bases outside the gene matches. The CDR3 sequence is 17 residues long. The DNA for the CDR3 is TGCGCCAGCAGCTTGCCCACCCGGACTAGCCAACCCGACGAGCAGTACTTC. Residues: CASSLPTRTSQPDEQYF.

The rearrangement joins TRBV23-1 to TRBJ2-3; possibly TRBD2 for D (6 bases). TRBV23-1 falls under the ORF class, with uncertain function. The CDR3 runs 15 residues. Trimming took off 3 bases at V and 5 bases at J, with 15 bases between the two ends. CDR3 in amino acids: CASSQETGAGDTQYF. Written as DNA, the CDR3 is TGCGCCAGCAGTCAGGAAACGGGAGCTGGAGATACGCAGTATTTT.

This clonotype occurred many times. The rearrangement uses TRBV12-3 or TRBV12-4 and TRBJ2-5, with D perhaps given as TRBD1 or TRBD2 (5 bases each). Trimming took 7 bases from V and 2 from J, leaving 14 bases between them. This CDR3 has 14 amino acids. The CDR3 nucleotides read TGTGCCAGCAACTTGGGGGTCCCGCAAGAGACCCAGTACTTC. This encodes CASNLGVPQETQYF.

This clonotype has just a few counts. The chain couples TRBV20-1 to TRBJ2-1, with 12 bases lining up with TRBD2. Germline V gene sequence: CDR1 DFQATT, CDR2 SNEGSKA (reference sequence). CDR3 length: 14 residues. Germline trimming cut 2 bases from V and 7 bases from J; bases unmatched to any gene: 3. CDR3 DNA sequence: TGCAGTGCTAGAACCCTAGCGGGGGGGAATGAGCAGTTCTTC. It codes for CSARTLAGGNEQFF.

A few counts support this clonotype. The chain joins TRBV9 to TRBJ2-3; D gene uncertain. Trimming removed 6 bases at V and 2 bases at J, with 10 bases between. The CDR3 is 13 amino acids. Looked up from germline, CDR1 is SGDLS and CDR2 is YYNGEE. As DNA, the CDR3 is TGTGCCAGCAACTCCCCGCTCACAGATACGCAGTATTTT. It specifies CASNSPLTDTQYF. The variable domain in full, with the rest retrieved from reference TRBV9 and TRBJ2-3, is DSGVTQTPKHLITATGQRVTLRCSPRSGDLSVYWYQQSLDQGLQFLIQYYNGEERAKGNILERFSAQQFPDLHSELNLSSLELGDSALYFCASNSPLTDTQYFGPGTRLTVL.

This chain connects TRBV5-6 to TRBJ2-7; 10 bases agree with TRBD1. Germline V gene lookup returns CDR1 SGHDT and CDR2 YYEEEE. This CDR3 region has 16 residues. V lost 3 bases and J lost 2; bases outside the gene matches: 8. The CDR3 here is CASSSWVGTGAYEQYF. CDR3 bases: TGTGCCAGCAGCTCTTGGGTCGGGACAGGGGCCTACGAGCAGTACTTC.

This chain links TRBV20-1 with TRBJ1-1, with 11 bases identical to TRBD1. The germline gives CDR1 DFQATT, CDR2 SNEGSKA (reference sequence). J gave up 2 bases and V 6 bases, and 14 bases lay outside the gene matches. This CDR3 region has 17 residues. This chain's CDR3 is CSARKGQGASANTEAFF. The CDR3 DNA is TGCAGTGCAAGAAAAGGACAGGGGGCATCAGCAAACACTGAAGCTTTCTTT.

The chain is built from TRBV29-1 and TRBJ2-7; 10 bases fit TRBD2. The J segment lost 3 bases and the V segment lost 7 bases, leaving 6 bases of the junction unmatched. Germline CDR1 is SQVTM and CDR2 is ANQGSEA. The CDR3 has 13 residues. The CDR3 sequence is CSAVAGGGYEQYF. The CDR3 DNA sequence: TGCAGCGCTGTAGCGGGAGGCGGCTACGAGCAGTACTTC.

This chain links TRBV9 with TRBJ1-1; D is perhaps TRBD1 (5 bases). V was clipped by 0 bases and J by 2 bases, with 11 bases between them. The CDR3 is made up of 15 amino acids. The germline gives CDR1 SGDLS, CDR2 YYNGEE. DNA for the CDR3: TGTGCCAGCAGCGTAGATCAGGGCACAAACACTGAAGCTTTCTTT. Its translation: CASSVDQGTNTEAFF.

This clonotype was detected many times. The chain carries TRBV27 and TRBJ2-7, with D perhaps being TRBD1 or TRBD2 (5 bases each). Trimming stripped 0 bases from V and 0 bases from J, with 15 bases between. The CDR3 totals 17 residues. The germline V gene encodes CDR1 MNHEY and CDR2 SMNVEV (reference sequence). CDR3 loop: CASSLSRPGPSSYEQYF. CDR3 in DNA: TGTGCCAGCAGTTTATCGAGACCGGGACCCAGCTCCTACGAGCAGTACTTC.

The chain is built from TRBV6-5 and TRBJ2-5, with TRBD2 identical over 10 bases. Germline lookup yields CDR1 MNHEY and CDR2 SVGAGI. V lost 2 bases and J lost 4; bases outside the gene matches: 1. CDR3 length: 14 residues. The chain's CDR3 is CASSYTSGIETQYF. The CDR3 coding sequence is TGTGCCAGCAGTTACACTAGCGGGATAGAGACCCAGTACTTC.

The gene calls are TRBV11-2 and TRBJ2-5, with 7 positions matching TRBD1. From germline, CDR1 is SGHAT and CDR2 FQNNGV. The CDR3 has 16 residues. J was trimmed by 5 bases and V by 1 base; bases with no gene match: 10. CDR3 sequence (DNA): TGTGCCAGCAGCTTAGGGTGGGACAGCCCCCGGGAGACCCAGTACTTC. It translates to CASSLGWDSPRETQYF.

The CDR3 DNA reads as TGTGCCTCCTCTATACGGGGCCCGGACGAGCAGTACTTC. Amino acid sequence: CASSIRGPDEQYF. The rearrangement joins TRBV12-3 or TRBV12-4 to TRBJ2-7; tentatively, D is TRBD1 or TRBD2 (5 bases each). Trimming removed 11 bases at V and 5 bases at J, with 19 bases between. The CDR3 length is 13 residues.